Presented here are 25 T cell receptor beta chains from one specimen sequenced in a study of CD8+CD57+ T cells in acquired aplastic anemia. Genomic DNA was employed as the template in profiling TCR beta VDJ and CDR3. TCRdb ran MiXCR on the reads and lists one entry per CDR3 protein. The sample carries hundreds of thousands of distinct CDR3 sequences, about 70% recorded once. The sample was sorted CD4+, CD8+, or CD8+CD57+ T cells (not recorded which) from PBMCs. These receptors came from a human donor in good health, serving as a control.

Worth noting for this clonotype: This CDR3 fails to terminate in the conserved phenylalanine or tryptophan, so it likely reflects a read error. V gene TRBV9 combines with J gene TRBJ2-7; D gene unclear. The J call is in doubt because the DNA end fits TRBJ2-1 better. The germline V gene has CDR1 SGDLS and CDR2 YYNGEE. The CDR3 has 13 residues. CDR3 coding DNA: TGTGCCAGCAGGCGAGTAACGGAGAATTCGCAGTTCCTC. Protein: CASRRVTENSQFL.

This clonotype was counted a single time. The germline gene is not matched at one end of the junction; a read error may be the cause. The J gene is TRBJ2-1, the V gene TRBV19, with TRBD2 matching over 8 bases. This CDR3 is 16 amino acids long. Germline CDR1 and CDR2: LNHDA and SQIVND (reference sequence). The CDR3 region has the DNA TGTGCCAGTACCCTGACTAGCGTGGGGGTACTCTACAATCAGCAGTTC. It encodes CASTLTSVGVLYNQQF. Drawing the rest from reference TRBV19 and TRBJ2-1, the complete variable domain is DGGITQSPKYLFRKEGQNVTLSCEQNLNHDAMYWYRQDPGQGLRLIYYSQIVNDFQKGDIAEGYSVSREKKESFPLTVTSAQKNPTAFYLCASTLTSVGVLYNQQFGPGTRLTVL.

This clonotype was recorded at least ten times. The V gene is TRBV15, the J gene TRBJ2-2; D gene ambiguous. Germline CDR1 reads LNHNV; CDR2 reads YYDKDF (reference sequence). The length of the CDR3 is 15 residues. Trimming stripped 0 bases from V and 1 base from J, with 6 bases between. CDR3 amino acids: CATSRDPGNTGELFF. The CDR3 nucleotides read TGTGCCACCAGCAGAGATCCAGGGAACACCGGGGAGCTGTTTTTT.

About this clonotype itself: At one of its ends the junction is not consistent with the germline gene, which may arise from a read error. The chain has TRBV20-1 and TRBJ2-7; D is ambiguous. The CDR3 totals 11 residues. From germline, CDR1 is DFQATT and CDR2 SNEGSKA (reference sequence). CDR3 region: CSASERYVEHF. CDR3 coding DNA: TGCAGTGCTTCGGAAAGGTACGTTGAGCACTTC.

The rearrangement uses TRBV5-8 and TRBJ1-5; 7 bases match TRBD1. V gave up 4 bases and J gave up 6 bases; unmatched junction bases: 7. There are 14 residues in the CDR3. From germline, CDR1 is SGHTS and CDR2 YDEGEE. DNA for the CDR3: TGTGCCAGCAGCCAAAGACAGGGTGGTCAGCCCCAGCATTTT. Its protein product is CASSQRQGGQPQHF.

As to this clonotype: One junction end disagrees with the germline gene, perhaps due to a read error. The chain links TRBV19 to TRBJ2-6; the match to TRBD2 covers 7 bases. The germline CDR1 and CDR2 sequences are LNHDA and SQIVND (reference sequence). This CDR3 contains 13 residues. CDR3 loop: CASSPPGGNVLTF. CDR3 nucleotide sequence: TGTGCCAGCAGTCCACCGGGGGGCAACGTCCTGACTTTC.

This chain connects TRBV19 to TRBJ2-5; perhaps TRBD2 as D (5 bases). Germline assignment: CDR1 LNHDA and CDR2 SQIVND (reference sequence). Between the trimmed V and J ends, which lost 5 bases and 11 bases, there was a span of 18 bases. The CDR3 consists of 13 residues. CDR3 nucleotides: TGTGCCAGTAGTCAACAGAGAGGGAAGGAGCAGTACTTC. It translates to CASSQQRGKEQYF. Variable domain in full (rest from reference TRBV19 and TRBJ2-5): DGGITQSPKYLFRKEGQNVTLSCEQNLNHDAMYWYRQDPGQGLRLIYYSQIVNDFQKGDIAEGYSVSREKKESFPLTVTSAQKNPTAFYLCASSQQRGKEQYFGPGTRLLVL.

The V call is TRBV7-6, the J call TRBJ1-1; the D gene is possibly TRBD1 (6 bases). Per the germline V gene, CDR1 is SGHVS and CDR2 is FNYEAQ. This CDR3 contains 15 residues. V lost 5 bases, J lost 7 bases, and 20 bases lay in between. CDR3 residues: CASSGGRGGASEAFF. The CDR3 DNA follows: TGTGCCAGCAGCGGAGGGCGGGGGGGCGCTAGTGAAGCTTTCTTT.

J is TRBJ2-3 and V is TRBV6-1, with 7 bases lining up with TRBD2. The CDR3 is made up of 14 amino acids. CDR1 is MNHNS and CDR2 is SASEGT in the germline V gene. Losses at the gene ends were 7 bases for V and 3 bases for J; bases not matched to a gene: 7. The CDR3 loop reads CASIFGGGTDTQYF. In nucleotides, the CDR3 is TGTGCCAGCATCTTTGGGGGGGGTACAGATACGCAGTATTTT.

The sample holds one count of this clonotype. The rearrangement uses TRBV20-1 and TRBJ2-7, with D possibly being TRBD2 (5 bases). There are 16 residues in the CDR3. Germline V gene lookup returns CDR1 DFQATT and CDR2 SNEGSKA (reference sequence). Trimming took 0 bases from V and 5 from J, leaving 20 bases between them. The DNA for the CDR3 is TGCAGTGCTAGAGAGTCGGGAAATTCACGGCAGGACGAGCAGTACTTC. Translation gives CSARESGNSRQDEQYF.

This clonotype came up many times. The V call is TRBV9, the J call TRBJ2-5; perhaps TRBD1 as D (6 bases). The germline V gene encodes CDR1 SGDLS and CDR2 YYNGEE. The length of the CDR3 is 16 residues. Between the trimmed V and J ends, which lost 3 bases and 4 bases, there was a span of 19 bases. Here the CDR3 DNA reads TGTGCCAGCAGCGAAAAGAAACAGGGTGGGGGAGAGACCCAGTACTTC. It specifies CASSEKKQGGGETQYF.

This clonotype was counted at least ten times. V and J are TRBV27 and TRBJ2-3; D call uncertain. CDR3 length: 13 residues. Germline CDR1 and CDR2: MNHEY and SMNVEV (reference sequence). Trimming took off 6 bases at V and 4 bases at J, with 11 bases between the two ends. The CDR3 protein is CASSRGPADTQYF. The CDR3 nucleotides are TGTGCCAGCAGCCGTGGCCCAGCAGATACGCAGTATTTT.

V is TRBV19 and J is TRBJ1-1; 8 bases agree with TRBD1. V lost 5 bases to trimming and J lost 3 bases; unmatched junction nucleotides: 5. Per the germline V gene, CDR1 is LNHDA and CDR2 is SQIVND (reference sequence). CDR3 length: 14 residues. The DNA for the CDR3 is TGTGCCAGTAGTGTCCAACAGGGGGACACTGAAGCTTTCTTT. Its protein product is CASSVQQGDTEAFF. The full variable domain, completed using reference TRBV19 and TRBJ1-1, is DGGITQSPKYLFRKEGQNVTLSCEQNLNHDAMYWYRQDPGQGLRLIYYSQIVNDFQKGDIAEGYSVSREKKESFPLTVTSAQKNPTAFYLCASSVQQGDTEAFFGQGTRLTVV.

The CDR3 here is CASSLVAGSAYEQYV. CDR3 bases: TGTGCCAGCAGCTTAGTCGCGGGTTCGGCCTACGAGCAGTACGTC. The V and J genes are TRBV7-3 and TRBJ2-7; D may be TRBD2 (5 bases). Germline V gene data show CDR1 as SGHTA and CDR2 as FQGTGA. This CDR3 contains 15 residues. V gave up 2 bases and J gave up 2 bases, with 13 bases separating them.

This clonotype has a count of ten or more. The gene calls are TRBV6-5 and TRBJ2-3; D gene unclear. This CDR3 spans 11 amino acids. Germline CDR1 is MNHEY and CDR2 is SVGAGI. Trimming cost V 5 bases and J 2 bases, with 2 bases left between them. This chain's CDR3 is CASSATDTQYF. In nucleotides, the CDR3 is TGTGCCAGCAGTGCCACAGATACGCAGTATTTT.

The V and J genes are TRBV7-8 and TRBJ1-5; no firm D call. Trimming took 1 base from V and 12 from J, leaving 22 bases between them. Germline V gives CDR1 SGHVS, CDR2 FQNEAQ. The CDR3 sequence is 16 residues long. CDR3 region: CASSLERGTYEQYQHF. The CDR3 DNA follows: TGTGCCAGCAGCTTAGAGCGTGGCACCTACGAGCAGTACCAGCATTTT. The full variable domain, its missing parts supplied by reference TRBV7-8 and TRBJ1-5, is GAGVSQSPRYKVAKRGQDVALRCDPISGHVSLFWYQQALGQGPEFLTYFQNEAQLDKSGLPSDRFFAERPEGSVSTLKIQRTQQEDSAVYLCASSLERGTYEQYQHFGDGTRLSIL.

The V and J genes are TRBV7-4 and TRBJ2-5; the D call may be TRBD1 or TRBD2 (5 bases each). With 8 bases removed from V and 7 bases from J, the gap between germline ends came to 17 bases. Per germline, CDR1 SGHVT and CDR2 SQSDAQ. The CDR3 totals 13 residues. This CDR3 is CASGLSCGGTQYF. CDR3 DNA sequence: TGTGCCAGCGGCCTTAGCTGTGGGGGGACCCAGTACTTC.

V usage is TRBV6-6 and J usage is TRBJ1-6, with D unresolved. The CDR3 sequence is 15 residues long. Germline CDR1 and CDR2: MNHNY and SVGAGI (reference sequence). Trimming took 1 base from V and 5 from J, leaving 9 bases between them. Written as DNA, the CDR3 is TGTGCCAGCAGTTACTATTTCTTCGATAATTCACCCCTCCACTTT. It codes for CASSYYFFDNSPLHF.

The gene calls are TRBV15 and TRBJ2-7; D is possibly TRBD1 (5 bases). This CDR3 has 14 amino acids. CDR1 and CDR2 (germline): LNHNV, YYDKDF (reference sequence). V was clipped by 0 bases and J by 6 bases, with 12 bases between them. DNA for the CDR3: TGTGCCACCAGCAGAGATTTAAGGGGTGGCGAGCAGTACTTC. Translation gives CATSRDLRGGEQYF.

In the case of this clonotype: At one of its ends the junction is not consistent with the germline gene, which may arise from a read error. V usage is TRBV7-6 and J usage is TRBJ1-1; D perhaps matches TRBD1 (5 bases). Germline V CDR1 and CDR2: SGHVS, FNYEAQ. This CDR3 contains 14 residues. CDR3 sequence reads: CASRVGPGHREAFF. The CDR3 DNA reads TGTGCAAGCAGGGTGGGACCGGGGCACCGGGAAGCTTTCTTT.

The sample holds many counts of this clonotype. The gene calls are TRBV9 and TRBJ1-4; D perhaps matches TRBD1 (6 bases). CDR1 is SGDLS, CDR2 YYNGEE, per germline. There are 15 residues in the CDR3. The ends were cut back, 4 bases at V and 0 bases at J, with 10 bases in the middle. CDR3 amino acids: CASSPRTATNEKLFF. CDR3 nucleotide sequence: TGTGCCAGCAGCCCCCGGACAGCAACTAATGAAAAACTGTTTTTT.

This chain connects TRBV7-2 to TRBJ2-5; TRBD1 might be the D (5 bases). CDR3 size: 15 residues. Trimming removed 5 bases from V and 13 bases from J, with 26 bases in between. The V gene's germline CDR1 is SGHTA and CDR2 FQGNSA. The CDR3: CASSGSQANTEALYF. The DNA for the CDR3 is TGTGCCAGCAGCGGATCACAGGCGAATACTGAGGCCTTGTACTTC.

This clonotype occurred once. The gene calls are TRBV7-3 and TRBJ2-2, with D unresolved. The CDR3 sequence is 14 residues long. The germline CDR1 and CDR2 sequences are SGHTA and FQGTGA. The V gene lost 4 bases and the J gene lost 8 bases, with 14 bases spanning the gap. The CDR3 loop reads CASSSRATTGELFF. The CDR3 coding sequence is TGTGCCAGCAGCTCCCGGGCGACCACAGGGGAGCTGTTTTTT.

In DNA, the CDR3 is TGCAGTGCTAACCAGCGGGGGAGCACAGATACGCAGTATTTT. It encodes CSANQRGSTDTQYF. The chain has TRBV20-1 and TRBJ2-3; 8 nucleotides match TRBD2. V dropped 4 bases and J dropped 0; count of bases not matched to a gene: 3. This CDR3 spans 14 amino acids. Germline loops: CDR1 DFQATT, CDR2 SNEGSKA (reference sequence).

At least ten counts were recorded for this clonotype. J is TRBJ2-7 and V is TRBV14; 8 nucleotides match TRBD2. This CDR3 spans 15 amino acids. Germline V lookup: CDR1 SGHDN, CDR2 FVKESK. V shed 3 bases and J 6 bases; nucleotides not matched to a gene: 10. The CDR3 bases are TGTGCCAGCAGCCAGGTAACGGGGGGGCCAGCCGAGCAGTACTTC. Translated, it gives CASSQVTGGPAEQYF. Filled out from reference TRBV14 and TRBJ2-7, the complete variable domain reads EAGVTQFPSHSVIEKGQTVTLRCDPISGHDNLYWYRRVMGKEIKFLLHFVKESKQDESGMPNNRFLAERTGGTYSTLKVQPAELEDSGVYFCASSQVTGGPAEQYFGPGTRLTVT.